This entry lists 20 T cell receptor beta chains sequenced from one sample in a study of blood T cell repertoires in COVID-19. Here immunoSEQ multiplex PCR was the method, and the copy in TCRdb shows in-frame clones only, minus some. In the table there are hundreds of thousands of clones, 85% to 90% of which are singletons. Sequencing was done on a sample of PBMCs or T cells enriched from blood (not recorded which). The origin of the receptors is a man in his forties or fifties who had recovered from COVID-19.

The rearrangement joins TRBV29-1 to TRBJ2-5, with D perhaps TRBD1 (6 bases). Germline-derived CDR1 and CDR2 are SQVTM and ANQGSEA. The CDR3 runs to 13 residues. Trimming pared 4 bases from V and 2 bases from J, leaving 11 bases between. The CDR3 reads CSVANGQQETQYF. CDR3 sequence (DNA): TGCAGCGTTGCTAATGGACAGCAAGAGACCCAGTACTTC.

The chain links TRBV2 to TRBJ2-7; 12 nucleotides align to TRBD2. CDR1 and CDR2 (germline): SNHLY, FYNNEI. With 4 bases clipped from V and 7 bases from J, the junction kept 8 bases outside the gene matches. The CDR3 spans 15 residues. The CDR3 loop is CASSASSGRAGEQYF. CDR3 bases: TGTGCCAGCAGTGCTTCTAGCGGGAGGGCCGGTGAGCAGTACTTC.

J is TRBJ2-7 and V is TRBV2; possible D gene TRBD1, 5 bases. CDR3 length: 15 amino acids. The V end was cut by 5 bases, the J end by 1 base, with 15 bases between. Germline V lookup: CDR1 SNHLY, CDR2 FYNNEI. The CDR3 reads CASSIDSPASYEQYF. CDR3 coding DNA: TGTGCCAGCAGTATAGACAGCCCCGCGTCCTACGAGCAGTACTTC. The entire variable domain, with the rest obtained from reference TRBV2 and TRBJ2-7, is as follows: EPEVTQTPSHQVTQMGQEVILRCVPISNHLYFYWYRQILGQKVEFLVSFYNNEISEKSEIFDDQFSVERPDGSNFTLKIRSTKLEDSAMYFCASSIDSPASYEQYFGPGTRLTVT.

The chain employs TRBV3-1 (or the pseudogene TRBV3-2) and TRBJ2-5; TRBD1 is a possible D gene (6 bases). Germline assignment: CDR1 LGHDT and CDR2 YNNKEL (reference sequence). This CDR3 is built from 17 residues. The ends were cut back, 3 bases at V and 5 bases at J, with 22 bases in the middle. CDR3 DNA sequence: TGTGCCAGCAGCCAGAAACATGCCCCAGGGGCAGGGGAGACCCAGTACTTC. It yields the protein CASSQKHAPGAGETQYF.

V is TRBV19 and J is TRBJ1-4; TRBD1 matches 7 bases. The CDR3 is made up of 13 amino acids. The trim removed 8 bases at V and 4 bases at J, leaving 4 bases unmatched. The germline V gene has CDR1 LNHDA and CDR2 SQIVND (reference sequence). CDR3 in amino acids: CASHDRVNEKLFF. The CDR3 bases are TGTGCCAGTCACGACAGGGTTAATGAAAAACTGTTTTTT. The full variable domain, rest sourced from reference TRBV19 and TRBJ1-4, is DGGITQSPKYLFRKEGQNVTLSCEQNLNHDAMYWYRQDPGQGLRLIYYSQIVNDFQKGDIAEGYSVSREKKESFPLTVTSAQKNPTAFYLCASHDRVNEKLFFGSGTQLSVL.

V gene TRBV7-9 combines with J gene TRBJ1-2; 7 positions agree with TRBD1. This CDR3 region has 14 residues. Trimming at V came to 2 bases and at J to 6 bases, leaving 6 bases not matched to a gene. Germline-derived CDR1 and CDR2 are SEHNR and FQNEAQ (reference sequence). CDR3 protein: CASSLTGAGDGYTF. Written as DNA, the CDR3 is TGTGCCAGCAGCTTAACAGGGGCAGGGGATGGCTACACCTTC.

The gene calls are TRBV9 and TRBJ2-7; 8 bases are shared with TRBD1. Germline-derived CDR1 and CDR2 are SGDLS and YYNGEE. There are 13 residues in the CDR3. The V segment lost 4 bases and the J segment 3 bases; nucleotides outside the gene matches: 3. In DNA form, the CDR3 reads TGTGCCAGCAGCACCGGACAGGGCTACGAGCAGTACTTC. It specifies CASSTGQGYEQYF.

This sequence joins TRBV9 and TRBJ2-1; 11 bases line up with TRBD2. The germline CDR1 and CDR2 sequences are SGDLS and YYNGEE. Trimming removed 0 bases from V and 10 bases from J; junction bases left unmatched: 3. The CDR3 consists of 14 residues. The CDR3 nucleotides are TGTGCCAGCAGCGTAGTACTAGCGGGAGTAGAGCAGTTCTTC. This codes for CASSVVLAGVEQFF.

CDR3 sequence: CASSSTSGGRPSTDTQYF. CDR3 nucleotide sequence: TGTGCCAGCAGCTCCACTAGCGGGGGGAGGCCTAGCACAGATACGCAGTATTTT. The chain uses TRBV7-3 and TRBJ2-3; 12 nucleotides line up with TRBD2. The J segment lost 0 bases and the V segment lost 4 bases, leaving 8 bases of the junction unmatched. There are 18 residues in the CDR3. Per germline, CDR1 SGHTA and CDR2 FQGTGA.

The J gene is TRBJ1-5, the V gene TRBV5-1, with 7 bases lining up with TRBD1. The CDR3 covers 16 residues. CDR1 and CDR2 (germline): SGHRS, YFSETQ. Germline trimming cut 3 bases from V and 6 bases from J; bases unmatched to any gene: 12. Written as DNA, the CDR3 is TGCGCCAGCAGCTGGTTTGGGACAGAACCGGGTCAGCCCCAGCATTTT. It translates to CASSWFGTEPGQPQHF.

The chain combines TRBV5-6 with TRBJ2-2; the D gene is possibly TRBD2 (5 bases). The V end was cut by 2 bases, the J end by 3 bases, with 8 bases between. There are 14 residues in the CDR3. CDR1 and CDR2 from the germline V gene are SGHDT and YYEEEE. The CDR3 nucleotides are TGTGCCAGCAGCTTCGGGGTAGACACCGGGGAGCTGTTTTTT. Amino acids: CASSFGVDTGELFF.

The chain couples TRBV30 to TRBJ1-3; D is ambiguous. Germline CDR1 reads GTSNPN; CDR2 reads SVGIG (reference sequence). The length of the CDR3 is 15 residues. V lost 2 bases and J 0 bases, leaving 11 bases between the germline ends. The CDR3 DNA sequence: TGTGCCTGGAGTCCTCAGCGGTACTCTGGAAACACCATATATTTT. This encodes CAWSPQRYSGNTIYF.

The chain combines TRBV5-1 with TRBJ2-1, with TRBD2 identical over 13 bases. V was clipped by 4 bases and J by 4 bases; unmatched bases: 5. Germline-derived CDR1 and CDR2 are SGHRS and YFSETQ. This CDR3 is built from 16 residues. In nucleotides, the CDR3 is TGCGCCAGCAGCCTCGAACTAGCGGGAGGGTACAATGAGCAGTTCTTC. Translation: CASSLELAGGYNEQFF. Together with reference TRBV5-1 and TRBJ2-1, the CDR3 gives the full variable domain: KAGVTQTPRYLIKTRGQQVTLSCSPISGHRSVSWYQQTPGQGLQFLFEYFSETQRNKGNFPGRFSGRQFSNSRSEMNVSTLELGDSALYLCASSLELAGGYNEQFFGPGTRLTVL.

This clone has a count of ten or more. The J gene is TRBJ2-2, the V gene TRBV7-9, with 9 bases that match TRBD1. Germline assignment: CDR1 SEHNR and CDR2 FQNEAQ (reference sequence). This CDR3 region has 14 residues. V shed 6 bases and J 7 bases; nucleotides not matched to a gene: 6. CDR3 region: CASRLGTGYGELFF. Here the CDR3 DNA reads TGTGCCAGCAGGCTTGGGACAGGGTACGGGGAGCTGTTTTTT. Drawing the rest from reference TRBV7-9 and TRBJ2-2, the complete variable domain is DTGVSQNPRHKITKRGQNVTFRCDPISEHNRLYWYRQTLGQGPEFLTYFQNEAQLEKSRLLSDRFSAERPKGSFSTLEIQRTEQGDSAMYLCASRLGTGYGELFFGEGSRLTVL.

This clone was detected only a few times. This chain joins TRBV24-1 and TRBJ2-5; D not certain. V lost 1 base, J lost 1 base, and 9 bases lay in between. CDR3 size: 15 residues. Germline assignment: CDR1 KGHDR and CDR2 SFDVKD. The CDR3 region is CATSDFVQAQETQYF. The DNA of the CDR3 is TGTGCCACCAGTGATTTTGTGCAGGCCCAAGAGACCCAGTACTTC.

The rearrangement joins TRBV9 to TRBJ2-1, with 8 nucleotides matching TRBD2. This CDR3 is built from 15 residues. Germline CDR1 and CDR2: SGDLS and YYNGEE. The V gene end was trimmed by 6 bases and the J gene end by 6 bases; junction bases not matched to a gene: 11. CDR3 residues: CASTHSGGAVNEQFF. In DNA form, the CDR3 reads TGTGCCAGCACACACAGCGGGGGTGCCGTCAATGAGCAGTTCTTC.

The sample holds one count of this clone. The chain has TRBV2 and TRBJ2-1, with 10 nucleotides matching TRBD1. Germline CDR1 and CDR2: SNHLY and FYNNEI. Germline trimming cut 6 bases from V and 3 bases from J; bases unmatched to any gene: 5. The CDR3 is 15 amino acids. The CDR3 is CASRGTGDGYNEQFF. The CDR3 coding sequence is TGTGCCAGCAGGGGGACAGGGGACGGCTACAATGAGCAGTTCTTC.

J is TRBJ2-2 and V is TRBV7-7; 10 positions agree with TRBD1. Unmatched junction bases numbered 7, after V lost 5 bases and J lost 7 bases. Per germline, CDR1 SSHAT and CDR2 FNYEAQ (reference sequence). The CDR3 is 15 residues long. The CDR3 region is CASSRGQGVVGELFF. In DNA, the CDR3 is TGTGCCAGCAGCCGAGGACAGGGGGTAGTCGGGGAGCTGTTTTTT.

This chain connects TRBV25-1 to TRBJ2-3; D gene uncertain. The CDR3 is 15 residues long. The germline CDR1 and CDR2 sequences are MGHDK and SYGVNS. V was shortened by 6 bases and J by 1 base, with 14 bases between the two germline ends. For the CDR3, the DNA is TGTGCCAGCAGCCAGACTGGCTACGGCACAGATACGCAGTATTTT. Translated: CASSQTGYGTDTQYF.

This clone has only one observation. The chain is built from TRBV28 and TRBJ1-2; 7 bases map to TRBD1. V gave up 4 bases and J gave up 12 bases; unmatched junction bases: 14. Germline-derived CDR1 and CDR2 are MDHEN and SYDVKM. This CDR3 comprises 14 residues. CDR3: CASSSRGSGMGNTF. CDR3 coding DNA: TGTGCCAGCAGTTCCAGGGGGTCAGGAATGGGGAACACCTTC.